This T cell receptor (beta chain) emerged from a study of vaccination effects on CD4 cells after COVID-19 (dated by TCRdb to between 2022 and 2023). In terms of the full investigation: Each participant received two doses of an mRNA SARS-CoV-2 vaccine, either BNT162b2 or mRNA-1273. The study compared SARS-CoV-2 spike-specific CD4+ TCR repertoires before and after mRNA vaccination in COVID-19 convalescent patients and infection-naive vaccine recipients. The full study included around ten COVID-19 convalescent patients and several SARS-CoV-2-naive healthy vaccine recipients. The Oncomine TCR Beta short-read assay on an Illumina iSeq 100 was used to sequence cultures from other donors in the study.

A word on this clone: Its antigen specificity is not known. Base qualities are not recorded, but no much larger clone differs from it by a single base.

The ViraFEST assay stimulated PBMC with viral peptide pools and then used TCR sequencing to identify antigen-specific CD4+ T cell clonotypes by expansion. After less than 13 days of culture, CD4+ T cells were isolated with the EasySep CD4+ T cell isolation kit. None of the healthy vaccine recipients had a prior SARS-CoV-2 infection, which was confirmed by nucleocapsid antibody tests that came back negative both before and after vaccination. Approximately 2 million PBMC per well were cultured in IMDM with roughly 5% human AB serum, about 9.4 IU/ml IL-2 and gentamicin, plus 10 ug/ml peptides. On days 3 and 7, half of the culture medium was replaced with fresh IL-2-containing medium. Unless noted otherwise, every peptide stimulation condition was cultured in triplicate wells. PBMC were separated from whole blood using Ficoll-Paque Plus gradient centrifugation and were then either cryopreserved at -140C or used fresh. The overlapping peptide pools covered the spike proteins of SARS-CoV-2 and of the common cold coronaviruses HCoV-NL63, HCoV-OC43 and HCoV-229E. Genomic DNA was extracted from cultured CD4+ T cells with the QIAamp micro DNA kit.

V gives up 7 bases and J gives up 0 bases, and the segment between their germline ends measures 11 bases. CDR3 length: 14 amino acids, cysteine to phenylalanine. Of the read, only the CDR3 DNA is kept; its 42 bases are in frame from base 1. The germline V gene specifies KGHDR as CDR1 and SFDVKD as CDR2. Library method: the immunoSEQ multiplex PCR assay. TCR beta CDR3 sequencing was performed on DNA from the cultured, isolated CD4+ T cells. The original pipeline was this. Non-productive TCR sequences were discarded, and reads were trimmed to the CDR3 region, with only CDR3s of 7 or more amino acids retained. Antigen-specific clonotypes were identified with the MANAFEST web app by comparing expansion in peptide wells against reference cultures. For clones to be considered positive, expansion at FDR<0.05 versus reference and all other wells, an odds ratio above 5, and a frequency above 0.1% in two replicate wells were required. Clonotypes significantly expanded in SARS-CoV-2 spike wells and in at least one common cold coronavirus spike condition were defined as cross-reactive. Using the stringdist R package, CDR3 similarity was measured by Levenshtein distance, and unrooted trees were constructed with ape in R 3.6.1. TCRdb limited this immuneACCESS table to in-frame rearrangements with V and J called. A share of clones is missing; checked studies link under half to unresolved V genes, and the rest is unexplained. Clone size and V and J calls were adopted from that table, with D and trimming inferred from the DNA. The sample table lists tens of thousands of clones, around 69% of them with a count of one. The ten largest clones add up to approximately 2.8% of the sample.

What the authors observed across the whole study: Marked clonal contraction was observed in both infection-induced and vaccine-induced clones at late post-vaccination timepoints, consistent with waning T cell responses. Among healthy vaccine recipients, nearly all vaccine-induced clones were SARS-CoV-2 mono-reactive, and only 1 of 255 was cross-reactive with common cold coronaviruses. The study was limited by a small number of convalescent patients and lacked early post-infection timepoints.

This clonotype was obtained from a human donor who received a COVID-19 vaccine. The material sequenced was CD4+ T cells from PBMCs cultured with HCoV-NL63 spike peptides, taken before COVID-19 vaccination. The cell subset or site label of this sample denotes: HCoV-NL63 spike overlapping peptide pool stimulation. The chain joins TRBV24-1 to TRBJ1-2; a tentative D call is TRBD1 (6 bases match). CDR3 reads: CATSRGQANYGYTF. The nucleotide sequence reads TGTGCCACCAGCAGGGGCCAAGCTAACTATGGCTACACCTTC.